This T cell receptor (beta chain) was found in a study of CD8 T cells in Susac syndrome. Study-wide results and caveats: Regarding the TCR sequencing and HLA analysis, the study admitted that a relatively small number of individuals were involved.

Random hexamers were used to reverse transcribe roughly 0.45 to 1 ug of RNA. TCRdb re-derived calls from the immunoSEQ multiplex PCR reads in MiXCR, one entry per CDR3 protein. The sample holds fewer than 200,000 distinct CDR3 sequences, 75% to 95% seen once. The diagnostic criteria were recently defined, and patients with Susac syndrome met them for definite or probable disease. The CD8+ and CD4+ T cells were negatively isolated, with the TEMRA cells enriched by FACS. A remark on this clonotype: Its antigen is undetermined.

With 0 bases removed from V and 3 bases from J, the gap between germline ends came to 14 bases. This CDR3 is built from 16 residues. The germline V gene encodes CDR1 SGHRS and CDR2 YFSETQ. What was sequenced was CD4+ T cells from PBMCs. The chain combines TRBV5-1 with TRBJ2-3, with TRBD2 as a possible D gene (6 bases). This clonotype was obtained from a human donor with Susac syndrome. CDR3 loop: CASSLAGTEGTDTQYF. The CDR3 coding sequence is TGCGCCAGCAGCTTGGCGGGGACGGAGGGTACAGATACGCAGTATTTT.